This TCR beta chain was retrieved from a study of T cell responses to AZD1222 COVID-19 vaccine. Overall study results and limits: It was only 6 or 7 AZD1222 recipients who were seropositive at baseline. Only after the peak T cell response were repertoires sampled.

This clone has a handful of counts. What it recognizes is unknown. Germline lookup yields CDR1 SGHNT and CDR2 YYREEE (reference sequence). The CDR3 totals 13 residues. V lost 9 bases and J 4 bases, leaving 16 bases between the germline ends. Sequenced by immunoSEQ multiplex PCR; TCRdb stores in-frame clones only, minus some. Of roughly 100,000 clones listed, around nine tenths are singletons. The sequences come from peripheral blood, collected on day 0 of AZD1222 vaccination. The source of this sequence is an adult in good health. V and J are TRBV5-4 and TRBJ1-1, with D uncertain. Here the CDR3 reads CAIPDRRSTEAFF. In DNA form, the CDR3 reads TGTGCCATCCCAGACCGACGGAGCACTGAAGCTTTCTTT.